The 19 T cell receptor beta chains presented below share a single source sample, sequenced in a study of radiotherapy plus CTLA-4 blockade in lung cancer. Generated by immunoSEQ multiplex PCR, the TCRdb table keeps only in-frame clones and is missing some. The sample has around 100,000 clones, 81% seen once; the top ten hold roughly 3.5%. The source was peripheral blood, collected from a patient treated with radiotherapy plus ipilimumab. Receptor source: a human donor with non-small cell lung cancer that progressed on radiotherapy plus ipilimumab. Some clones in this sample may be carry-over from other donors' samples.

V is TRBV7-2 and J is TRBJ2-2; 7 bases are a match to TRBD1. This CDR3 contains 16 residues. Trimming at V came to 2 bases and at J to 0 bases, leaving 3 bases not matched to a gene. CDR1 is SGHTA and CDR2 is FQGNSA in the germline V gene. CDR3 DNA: TGTGCCAGCAGCTTATTGGGACAGACGAACACCGGGGAGCTGTTTTTT. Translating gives CASSLLGQTNTGELFF.

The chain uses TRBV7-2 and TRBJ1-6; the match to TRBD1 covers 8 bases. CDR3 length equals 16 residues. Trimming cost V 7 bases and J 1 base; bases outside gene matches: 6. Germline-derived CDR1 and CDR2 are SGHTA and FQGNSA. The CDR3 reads CASTYDRGSYNSPLHF. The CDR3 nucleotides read TGTGCCAGCACCTACGACAGGGGTTCCTATAATTCACCCCTCCACTTT.

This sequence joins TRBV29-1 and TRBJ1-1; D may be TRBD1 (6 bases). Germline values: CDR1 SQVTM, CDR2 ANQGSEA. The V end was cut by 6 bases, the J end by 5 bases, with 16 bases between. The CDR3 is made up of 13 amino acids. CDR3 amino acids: CSVDTGTRTEAFF. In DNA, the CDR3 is TGCAGCGTAGATACAGGGACGAGGACTGAAGCTTTCTTT.

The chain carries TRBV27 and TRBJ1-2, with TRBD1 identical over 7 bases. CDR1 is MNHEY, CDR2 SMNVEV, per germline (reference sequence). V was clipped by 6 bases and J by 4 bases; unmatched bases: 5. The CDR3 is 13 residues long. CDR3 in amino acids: CASRPGQSYGYTF. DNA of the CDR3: TGTGCCAGCAGGCCGGGACAGAGCTATGGCTACACCTTC.

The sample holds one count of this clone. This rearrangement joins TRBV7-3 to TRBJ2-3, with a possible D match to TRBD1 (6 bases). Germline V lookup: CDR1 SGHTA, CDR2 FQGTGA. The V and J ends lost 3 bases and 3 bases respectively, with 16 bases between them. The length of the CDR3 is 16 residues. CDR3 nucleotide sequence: TGTGCCAGCAGCTTGAACAGGGATTCAACGACAGATACGCAGTATTTT. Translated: CASSLNRDSTTDTQYF. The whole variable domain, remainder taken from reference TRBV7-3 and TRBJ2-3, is GAGVSQTPSNKVTEKGKYVELRCDPISGHTALYWYRQSLGQGPEFLIYFQGTGAADDSGLPNDRFFAVRPEGSVSTLKIQRTERGDSAVYLCASSLNRDSTTDTQYFGPGTRLTVL.

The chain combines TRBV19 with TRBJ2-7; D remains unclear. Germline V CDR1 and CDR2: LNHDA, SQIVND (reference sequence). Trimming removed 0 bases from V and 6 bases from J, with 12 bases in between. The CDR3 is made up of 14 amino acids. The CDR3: CASSIDLRGREQYF. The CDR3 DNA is TGTGCCAGTAGTATAGATCTGAGAGGCCGCGAGCAGTACTTC.

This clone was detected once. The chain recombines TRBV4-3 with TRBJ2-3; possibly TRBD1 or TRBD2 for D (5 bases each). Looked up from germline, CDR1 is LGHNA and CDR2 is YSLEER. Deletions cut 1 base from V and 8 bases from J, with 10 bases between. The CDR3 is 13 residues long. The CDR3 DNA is TGCGCCAGCAGCCAAGGTGGGGGAGTTACGCAGTATTTT. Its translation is CASSQGGGVTQYF.

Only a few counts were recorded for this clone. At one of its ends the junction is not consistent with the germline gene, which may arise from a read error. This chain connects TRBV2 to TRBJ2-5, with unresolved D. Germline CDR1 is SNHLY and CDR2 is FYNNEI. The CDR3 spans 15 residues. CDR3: CASRPGDFAAEAQYF. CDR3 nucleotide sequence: TGTGCCAGCAGGCCGGGTGACTTCGCGGCAGAGGCCCAGTACTTC.

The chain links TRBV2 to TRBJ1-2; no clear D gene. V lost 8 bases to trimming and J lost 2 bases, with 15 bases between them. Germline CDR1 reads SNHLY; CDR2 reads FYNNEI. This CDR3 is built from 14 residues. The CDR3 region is CASSPGGRNYGYTF. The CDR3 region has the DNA TGTGCCAGCTCCCCGGGTGGACGGAACTATGGCTACACCTTC. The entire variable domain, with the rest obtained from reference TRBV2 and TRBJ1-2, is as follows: EPEVTQTPSHQVTQMGQEVILRCVPISNHLYFYWYRQILGQKVEFLVSFYNNEISEKSEIFDDQFSVERPDGSNFTLKIRSTKLEDSAMYFCASSPGGRNYGYTFGSGTRLTVV.

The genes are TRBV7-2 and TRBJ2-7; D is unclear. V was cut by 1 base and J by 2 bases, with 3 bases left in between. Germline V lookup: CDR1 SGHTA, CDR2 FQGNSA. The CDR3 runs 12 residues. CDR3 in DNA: TGTGCCAGCAGCTTAGGGGCCTACGAGCAGTACTTC. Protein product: CASSLGAYEQYF.

CDR3 in DNA: TGTGCCAGCAGCCCACAGTGGGGGAGCTCCTACAATGAGCAGTTCTTC. Translation gives CASSPQWGSSYNEQFF. This chain links TRBV11-1 with TRBJ2-1, with D perhaps being TRBD1 or TRBD2 (5 bases each). The V end was cut by 5 bases, the J end by 0 bases, with 14 bases between. The germline gives CDR1 SGHAT, CDR2 FQDESV (reference sequence). CDR3 length equals 16 residues.

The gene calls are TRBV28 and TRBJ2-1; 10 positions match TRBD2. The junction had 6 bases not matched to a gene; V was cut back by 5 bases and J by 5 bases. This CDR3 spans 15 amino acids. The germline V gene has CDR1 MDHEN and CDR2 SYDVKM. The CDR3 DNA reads TGTGCCAGCAGTCAGTCAGCGGGGGGGAACAATGAGCAGTTCTTC. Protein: CASSQSAGGNNEQFF.

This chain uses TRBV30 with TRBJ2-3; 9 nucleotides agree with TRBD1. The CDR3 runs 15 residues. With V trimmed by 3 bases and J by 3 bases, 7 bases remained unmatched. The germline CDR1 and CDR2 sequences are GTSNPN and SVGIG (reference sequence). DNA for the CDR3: TGTGCCTGGAGCGGACAGGGGAGTAGGACAGATACGCAGTATTTT. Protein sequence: CAWSGQGSRTDTQYF. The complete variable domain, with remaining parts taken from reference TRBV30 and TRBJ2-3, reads SQTIHQWPATLVQPVGSPLSLECTVEGTSNPNLYWYRQAAGRGLQLLFYSVGIGQISSEVPQNLSASRPQDRQFILSSKKLLLSDSGFYLCAWSGQGSRTDTQYFGPGTRLTVL.

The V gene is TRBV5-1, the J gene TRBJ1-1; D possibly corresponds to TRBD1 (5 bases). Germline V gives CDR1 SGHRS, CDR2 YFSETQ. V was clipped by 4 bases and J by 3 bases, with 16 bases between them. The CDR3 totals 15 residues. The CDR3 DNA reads TGCGCCAGCAGCCCTGGGGAGGGGAGTTACACTGAAGCTTTCTTT. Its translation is CASSPGEGSYTEAFF.

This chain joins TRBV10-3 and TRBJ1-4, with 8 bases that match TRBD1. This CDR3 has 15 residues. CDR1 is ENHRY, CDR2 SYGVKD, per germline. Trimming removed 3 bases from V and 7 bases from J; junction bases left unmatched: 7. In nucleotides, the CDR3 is TGTGCCATCAGTGAAACCAGGGGGCGAGGTGAAAAACTGTTTTTT. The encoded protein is CAISETRGRGEKLFF.

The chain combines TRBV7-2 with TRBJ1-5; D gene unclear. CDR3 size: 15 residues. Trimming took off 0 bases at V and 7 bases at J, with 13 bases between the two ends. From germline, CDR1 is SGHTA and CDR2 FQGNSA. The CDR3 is CASSLAGPGEQPQHF. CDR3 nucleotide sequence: TGTGCCAGCAGCTTAGCCGGGCCCGGGGAGCAGCCCCAGCATTTT.

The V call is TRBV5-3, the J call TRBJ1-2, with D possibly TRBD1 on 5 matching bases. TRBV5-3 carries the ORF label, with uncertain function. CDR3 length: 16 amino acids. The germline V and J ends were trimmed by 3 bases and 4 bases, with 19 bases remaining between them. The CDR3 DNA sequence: TGTGCCAGAAGCTCAGCAGGGAGCAGGGTGATCTATGGCTACACCTTC. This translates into CARSSAGSRVIYGYTF.

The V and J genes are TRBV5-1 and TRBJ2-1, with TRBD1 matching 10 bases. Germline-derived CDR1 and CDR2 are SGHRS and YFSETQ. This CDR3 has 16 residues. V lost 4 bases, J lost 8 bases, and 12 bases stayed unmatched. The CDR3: CASSRQGQGIRDEQFF. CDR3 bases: TGCGCCAGCAGCAGACAGGGACAGGGGATTAGGGATGAGCAGTTCTTC.

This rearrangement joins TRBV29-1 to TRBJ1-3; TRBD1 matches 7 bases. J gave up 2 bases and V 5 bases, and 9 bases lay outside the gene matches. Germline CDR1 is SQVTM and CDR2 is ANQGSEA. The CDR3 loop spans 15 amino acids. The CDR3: CSVSNTGEAGNTIYF. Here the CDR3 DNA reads TGCAGCGTTTCCAACACAGGGGAAGCTGGAAACACCATATATTTT.